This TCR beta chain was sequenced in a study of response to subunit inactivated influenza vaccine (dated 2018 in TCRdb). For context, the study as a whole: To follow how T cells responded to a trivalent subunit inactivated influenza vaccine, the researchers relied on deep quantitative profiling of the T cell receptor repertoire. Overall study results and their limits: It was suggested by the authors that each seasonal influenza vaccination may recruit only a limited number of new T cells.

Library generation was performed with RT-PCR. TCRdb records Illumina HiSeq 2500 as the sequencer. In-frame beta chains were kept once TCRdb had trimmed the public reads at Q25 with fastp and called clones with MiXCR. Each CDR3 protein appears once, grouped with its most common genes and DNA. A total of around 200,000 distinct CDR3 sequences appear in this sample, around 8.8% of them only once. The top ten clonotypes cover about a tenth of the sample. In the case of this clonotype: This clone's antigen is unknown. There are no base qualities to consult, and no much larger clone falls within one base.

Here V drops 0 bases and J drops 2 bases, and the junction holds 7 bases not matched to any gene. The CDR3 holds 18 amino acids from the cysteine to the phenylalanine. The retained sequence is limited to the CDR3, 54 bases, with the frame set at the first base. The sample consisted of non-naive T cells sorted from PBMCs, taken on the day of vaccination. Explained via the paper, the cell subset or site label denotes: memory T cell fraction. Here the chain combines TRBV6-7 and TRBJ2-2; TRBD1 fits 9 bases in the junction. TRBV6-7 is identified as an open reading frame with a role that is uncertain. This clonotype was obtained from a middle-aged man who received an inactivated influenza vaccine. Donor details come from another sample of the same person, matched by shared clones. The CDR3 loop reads CASSYSIRTGANTGELFF. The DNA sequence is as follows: TGTGCCAGCAGTTACTCGATCCGGACAGGGGCTAACACCGGGGAGCTGTTTTTT.